This TCR beta chain was sequenced for a study of cytomegalovirus exposure and HLA in healthy donors. General observations from the study: From TCR beta sequences, most subjects' HLA-A and HLA-B alleles were reportedly predicted accurately.

To note about this clone: The antigen remains undetermined.

Healthy people donating bone marrow made up the donors. The donors, nominally healthy at sampling, likely had unrecorded immune exposures. Primers: 60 Vbeta forward and 13 Jbeta reverse. Per the original methods: Among the unique TCR beta chains that a later analysis counted, around 72 million in all, approximately 12 million were shared. Profiled with immunoSEQ multiplex PCR; TCRdb holds only in-frame clones, not every one. That table supplies the V and J calls and clone size; D and trimming were determined from the DNA. The sample holds around 150,000 clones, about 80% seen once. This CDR3 has 13 amino acids. Between the trimmed V and J ends, which lost 6 bases and 4 bases, there was a span of 12 bases. Germline CDR1 LNHDA, CDR2 SQIVND (reference sequence).

The chain uses TRBV19 and TRBJ1-1; D unclear. Sequenced: PBMCs. The sequence was obtained from a man between 18 and 35 years old in good health and CMV-seropositive. The CDR3 is CASSPPGSTEAFF. In DNA form, the CDR3 reads TGTGCCAGTAGCCCACCGGGGTCCACTGAAGCTTTCTTT.